The T cell receptor (beta chain) described here comes from a study of CD8 T cells in Susac syndrome. A quantity of about 0.5 to 1 ug RNA underwent reverse transcription using random hexamers. TCRdb analysed the immunoSEQ multiplex PCR reads with MiXCR anew, one entry per CDR3 protein. This sample yields 140,000 or so distinct CDR3 sequences, of which approximately 95% are seen a single time; over 0.09% belongs to the top ten. The CDR3 spans 14 residues. V lost 6 bases to trimming and J lost 0 bases, with 12 bases between them. TCR beta sequences were obtained from blood CD8+ and CD4+ T cells. This receptor was taken from a human donor with multiple sclerosis. V usage is TRBV12-3 or TRBV12-4 and J usage is TRBJ2-7; maybe TRBD2 (6 bases). The sample was CD4+ T cells from PBMCs. For the CDR3, the DNA is TGTGCCAGCAGGGGGGACGGGAGCTCCTACGAGCAGTACTTC. This gives the protein CASRGDGSSYEQYF.